Only a few counts were recorded for the clone carrying this TCR beta chain. Its antigen is not known. The read finishes 3 residues shy of the CDR3 end, and the germline J gene is used to complete it. The data were obtained in a study of T cell clonality in common variable immunodeficiency. Study conclusions and caveats: CVID patient heterogeneity limited repertoire-clinical complication correlations.

Trimming took off 5 bases at V and 5 bases at J, with 19 bases between the two ends. The germline V gene encodes CDR1 SGHRS and CDR2 YFSETQ. This CDR3 has 15 residues. Assay used: immunoSEQ multiplex PCR; TCRdb lists only in-frame clones, some missing. This sample carries about 47,000 clones, none of them present only once. The sequence was obtained from a person between 18 and 69 years old in good health. This chain connects TRBV5-1 to TRBJ2-5, with D maybe TRBD1 (6 bases). The sequencing sample was made of peripheral blood mononuclear cells. The CDR3 region is CASRSLGGNGETQYF. CDR3 bases read: TGCGCCAGCAGATCCTTAGGGGGAAACGGGGAGACC. Together with reference TRBV5-1 and TRBJ2-5, the CDR3 gives the full variable domain: KAGVTQTPRYLIKTRGQQVTLSCSPISGHRSVSWYQQTPGQGLQFLFEYFSETQRNKGNFPGRFSGRQFSNSRSEMNVSTLELGDSALYLCASRSLGGNGETQYFGPGTRLLVL.